This TCR beta chain was sequenced in a study of cytomegalovirus exposure and HLA in healthy donors. As to this clone: Its antigen is unknown.

Study observations and caveats: Information on immune exposure was restricted to one variable (CMV serostatus). In a later analysis, V- and J-gene trimming of beta chains associated with a DCLRE1C missense variant, replicated independently.

V shed 6 bases and J 5 bases; nucleotides not matched to a gene: 12. CDR3 length: 14 residues. CDR1 and CDR2 from the germline V gene are SQVTM and ANQGSEA. PCR amplification relied on 60 Vbeta primers (plus 13 Jbeta primers). TCRdb's table, derived via immunoSEQ multiplex PCR, lists solely in-frame clones and lacks some. The table has roughly 110,000 clones, about four fifths seen once. The J gene is TRBJ1-1, the V gene TRBV29-1; 7 nucleotides align to TRBD1. The source is a young man in good health and CMV-seropositive. Sequenced sample: PBMCs. CDR3 amino acids: CSVGQGQVLTEAFF. The CDR3 DNA follows: TGCAGCGTCGGTCAAGGACAGGTACTAACTGAAGCTTTCTTT.